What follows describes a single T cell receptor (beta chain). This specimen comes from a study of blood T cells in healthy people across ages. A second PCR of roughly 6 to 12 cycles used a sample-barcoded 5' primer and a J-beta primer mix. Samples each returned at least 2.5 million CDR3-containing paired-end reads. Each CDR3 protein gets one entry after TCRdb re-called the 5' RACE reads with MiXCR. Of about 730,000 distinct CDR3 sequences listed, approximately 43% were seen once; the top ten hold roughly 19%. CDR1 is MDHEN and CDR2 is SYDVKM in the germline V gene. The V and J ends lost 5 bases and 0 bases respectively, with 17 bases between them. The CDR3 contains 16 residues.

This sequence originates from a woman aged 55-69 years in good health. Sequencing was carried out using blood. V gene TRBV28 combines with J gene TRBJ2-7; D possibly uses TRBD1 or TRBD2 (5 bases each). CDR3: CASSPPGTVSSYEQYF. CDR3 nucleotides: TGTGCCAGCAGTCCCCCCGGGACGGTAAGCTCCTACGAGCAGTACTTC.